This T cell receptor (beta chain) was sequenced for a study of blood T cell repertoires in COVID-19. On the study more broadly: The cDNA or gDNA used as material had been derived from T cells, B-cell-depleted T cells, or PBMCs.

Participants were aged about 18 to 90 years, lived in around 25 US areas, and enrolled virtually. Under the authors' procedure: The assay estimated nucleated cells by amplifying reference gene primers. The repertoire was sequenced with immunoSEQ multiplex PCR; TCRdb's copy has only in-frame clones and lacks some. D and trimming were read from the DNA, whereas the V and J calls and clone size are those reported in that table. Among 200,000 or so clones listed, approximately 88% were seen once. Sequencing used PBMCs or T cells enriched from blood (not recorded which). The sequence derives from a woman aged 40 to 49 with acute COVID-19.

CDR3 in DNA: TGTGCCAGCTCACCAAGGCGGGAGTATGAGCAGTTCTTC. It specifies CASSPRREYEQFF. The chain is built from TRBV18 and TRBJ2-1; 7 bases map to TRBD2. V shed 2 bases and J 8 bases; nucleotides not matched to a gene: 3. Germline V lookup: CDR1 KGHSH, CDR2 LQKENI. The CDR3 spans 13 residues.